The text below deals with one TCR beta chain. The target antigen is unknown. The source of the sample is a study of CD8 T cells in Susac syndrome. Random hexamers were used to reverse transcribe the RNA input (roughly 0.5 to 1 ug). An immunoSEQ multiplex PCR amplified TCR beta CDR3 over 54 Vbeta and 13 Jbeta. TCRdb re-analysed the immunoSEQ multiplex PCR reads in MiXCR, keeping a single row per CDR3 protein. The table lists 120,000 or so distinct CDR3 sequences, approximately 93% of them singletons, with 0.093% in the top ten. TCR beta sequences were obtained from blood CD8+ and CD4+ T cells. Negative isolation was used for CD8+ and CD4+ T cells and FACS enrichment for TEMRA cells. Deletions cut 1 base from V and 5 bases from J, with 12 bases between. Germline lookup yields CDR1 MNHNY and CDR2 SVGAGI (reference sequence). The CDR3 loop spans 14 amino acids. Findings of the study overall: A relatively small number of individuals underwent TCR sequencing and HLA analysis.

This TCR was recovered from a human donor with multiple sclerosis. The V call is TRBV6-6, the J call TRBJ2-7; no definite D call. The sequenced material came from CD4+ T cells from PBMCs. CDR3: CASSYYTLVDEQYF. Written as DNA, the CDR3 is TGTGCCAGCAGTTACTATACCTTGGTTGACGAGCAGTACTTC.